The next 27 T cell receptor beta chains were all read from a single sample in a study of technical replicates of blood from a handful of donors. Sequencing was performed with immunoSEQ multiplex PCR; in TCRdb, only in-frame clones are kept and a portion is missing. The sample lists 95,000 to 100,000 clones; 90% to 97% were seen once. Sequenced material: T cells isolated from PBMCs. The source of these receptors is a human donor in good health.

The gene calls are TRBV30 and TRBJ1-6; D is unclear. The V gene lost 7 bases and the J gene lost 4 bases, with 14 bases spanning the gap. CDR3 length equals 14 residues. Germline CDR1 GTSNPN, CDR2 SVGIG (reference sequence). CDR3: CASDWALYNSPLHF. CDR3 sequence (DNA): TGTGCCTCGGATTGGGCCCTGTATAATTCACCCCTCCACTTT.

V and J are TRBV6-1 and TRBJ2-7, with D uncertain. With 3 bases removed from V and 3 bases from J, the gap between germline ends came to 6 bases. Germline lookup yields CDR1 MNHNS and CDR2 SASEGT. CDR3 size: 12 residues. The CDR3 DNA reads as TGTGCCAGCAGTGATCTGAGCTACGAGCAGTACTTC. Translated: CASSDLSYEQYF.

The chain combines TRBV6-6 with TRBJ2-2; TRBD2 matches 12 bases. CDR1 MNHNY and CDR2 SVGAGI come from the germline V gene (reference sequence). There are 15 residues in the CDR3. V lost 5 bases and J lost 6; bases outside the gene matches: 4. In nucleotides, the CDR3 is TGTGCCAGCAGTCGACTAGCGGGAGATTCCGGGGAGCTGTTTTTT. Residues: CASSRLAGDSGELFF.

The chain combines TRBV5-1 with TRBJ2-3; TRBD2 aligns across 8 bases. The CDR3 sequence is 15 residues long. The V gene's germline CDR1 is SGHRS and CDR2 YFSETQ. The V segment lost 2 bases and the J segment 0 bases; nucleotides outside the gene matches: 2. The CDR3 DNA reads TGCGCCAGCAGCTTTAGCGGGGCTAGCACAGATACGCAGTATTTT. This gives the protein CASSFSGASTDTQYF. Variable domain in full (rest from reference TRBV5-1 and TRBJ2-3): KAGVTQTPRYLIKTRGQQVTLSCSPISGHRSVSWYQQTPGQGLQFLFEYFSETQRNKGNFPGRFSGRQFSNSRSEMNVSTLELGDSALYLCASSFSGASTDTQYFGPGTRLTVL.

The rearrangement links TRBV7-2 to TRBJ2-7; TRBD2 aligns across 10 bases. The trim removed 5 bases at V and 0 bases at J, leaving 4 bases unmatched. Germline V gene lookup returns CDR1 SGHTA and CDR2 FQGNSA. The CDR3 has 15 amino acids. The CDR3 spells CASSVLAGDSYEQYF. In DNA form, the CDR3 reads TGTGCCAGCAGCGTCCTAGCGGGGGACTCCTACGAGCAGTACTTC.

The CDR3 region has the DNA TGCGCCAGCAGCCAGACAGGGGGGGAGACCCAGTACTTC. Translating gives CASSQTGGETQYF. The V and J genes are TRBV4-1 and TRBJ2-5; 9 positions agree with TRBD1. Germline values: CDR1 MGHRA, CDR2 YSYEKL. This CDR3 is 13 amino acids long. V gave up 3 bases and J gave up 5 bases; unmatched junction bases: 1.

V gene TRBV7-9 combines with J gene TRBJ1-1; D is possibly TRBD1 (6 bases). CDR1 and CDR2 from the germline V gene are SEHNR and FQNEAQ (reference sequence). The V gene lost 2 bases and the J gene lost 3 bases, with 10 bases spanning the gap. This CDR3 is built from 14 residues. The DNA for the CDR3 is TGTGCCAGCAGCTTATTGGCAGGGGACACTGAAGCTTTCTTT. Its translation is CASSLLAGDTEAFF.

This chain uses TRBV25-1 with TRBJ1-3, with D perhaps matching TRBD1 (5 bases). Looked up from germline, CDR1 is MGHDK and CDR2 is SYGVNS. The CDR3 has 18 amino acids. V was cut by 4 bases and J by 4 bases, with 23 bases left in between. CDR3 nucleotides: TGTGCCAGCAGTGGGGGAGGTCCGACAGTCCTAGAAGGAAACACCATATATTTT. It codes for CASSGGGPTVLEGNTIYF.

V gene TRBV14 combines with J gene TRBJ1-2; D unclear. This CDR3 contains 14 residues. With 2 bases removed from V and 4 bases from J, the gap between germline ends came to 11 bases. From germline, CDR1 is SGHDN and CDR2 FVKESK. CDR3 in amino acids: CASSQSRGAYGYTF. CDR3 bases: TGTGCCAGCAGCCAATCTCGGGGAGCCTATGGCTACACCTTC.

The V call is TRBV6-6, the J call TRBJ1-5; 8 nucleotides agree with TRBD1. With 6 bases clipped from V and 6 bases from J, the junction kept 10 bases outside the gene matches. CDR1 MNHNY and CDR2 SVGAGI come from the germline V gene (reference sequence). This CDR3 is 15 amino acids long. Here the CDR3 reads CASRRQQGGIQPQHF. The CDR3 DNA reads TGTGCCAGCAGACGTCAACAGGGGGGTATTCAGCCCCAGCATTTT.

The J gene is TRBJ2-3, the V gene TRBV7-2; 8 bases fit TRBD2. V dropped 5 bases and J dropped 2; count of bases not matched to a gene: 12. Germline loops: CDR1 SGHTA, CDR2 FQGNSA. The CDR3 has 17 amino acids. The CDR3 sequence: CASSTKRESFPTDTQYF. DNA for the CDR3: TGTGCCAGCAGCACCAAGCGGGAGTCATTCCCCACAGATACGCAGTATTTT. The variable domain in full, completed from reference TRBV7-2 and TRBJ2-3, reads GAGVSQSPSNKVTEKGKDVELRCDPISGHTALYWYRQSLGQGLEFLIYFQGNSAPDKSGLPSDRFSAERTGGSVSTLTIQRTQQEDSAVYLCASSTKRESFPTDTQYFGPGTRLTVL.

The chain employs TRBV5-1 and TRBJ1-2; TRBD1 is a possible D gene (6 bases). The CDR3 is 12 amino acids. V lost 4 bases, J lost 8 bases, and 12 bases lay in between. Germline lookup yields CDR1 SGHRS and CDR2 YFSETQ. CDR3: CASSAGRGGYTF. In DNA, the CDR3 is TGCGCCAGCAGCGCCGGGAGGGGGGGCTACACCTTC. The variable domain in full, completed from reference TRBV5-1 and TRBJ1-2, reads KAGVTQTPRYLIKTRGQQVTLSCSPISGHRSVSWYQQTPGQGLQFLFEYFSETQRNKGNFPGRFSGRQFSNSRSEMNVSTLELGDSALYLCASSAGRGGYTFGSGTRLTVV.

The chain combines TRBV11-3 with TRBJ1-3; D gene unclear. Trimming removed 5 bases from V and 0 bases from J, with 11 bases in between. This CDR3 contains 15 residues. Germline V lookup: CDR1 SGHNT, CDR2 YENEEA. In DNA form, the CDR3 reads TGTGCCAGCAGCCCGACACCGAGCTCTGGAAACACCATATATTTT. Translating gives CASSPTPSSGNTIYF.

The chain has TRBV11-3 and TRBJ1-1; the match to TRBD1 covers 9 bases. J was trimmed by 6 bases and V by 3 bases; bases with no gene match: 5. The CDR3 length is 14 residues. Looked up from germline, CDR1 is SGHNT and CDR2 is YENEEA. The CDR3 region has the DNA TGTGCCAGCAGCTTGGGACAGGGTCGGGCTGAAGCTTTCTTT. Protein: CASSLGQGRAEAFF.

V is TRBV15 and J is TRBJ2-7, with 7 bases fitting TRBD1. The CDR3 spans 14 residues. Germline V lookup: CDR1 LNHNV, CDR2 YYDKDF (reference sequence). With 1 base clipped from V and 6 bases from J, the junction kept 6 bases outside the gene matches. The CDR3 DNA reads as TGTGCCACCAGCAGAGTTGAGACAGGGCGCGAGCAGTACTTC. As protein: CATSRVETGREQYF. Full variable domain (rest looked up from reference TRBV15 and TRBJ2-7): DAMVIQNPRYQVTQFGKPVTLSCSQTLNHNVMYWYQQKSSQAPKLLFHYYDKDFNNEADTPDNFQSRRPNTSFCFLDIRSPGLGDTAMYLCATSRVETGREQYFGPGTRLTVT.

The rearrangement joins TRBV28 to TRBJ2-1, with 8 bases identical to TRBD2. Germline V gene lookup returns CDR1 MDHEN and CDR2 SYDVKM. The length of the CDR3 is 14 residues. After removal of 7 bases from V and 4 bases from J, the junction contained 6 bases not matched to a gene. Here the CDR3 DNA reads TGTGCCAGCATCGGGGGGGGCCATTACAATGAGCAGTTCTTC. Amino acid sequence: CASIGGGHYNEQFF.

This clone was observed once. The chain is built from TRBV4-1 and TRBJ1-2, with a possible D match to TRBD1 (6 bases). The CDR3 is made up of 14 amino acids. The germline CDR1 and CDR2 sequences are MGHRA and YSYEKL. Trimming pared 4 bases from V and 4 bases from J, leaving 13 bases between. The CDR3 is CASSPGASSYGYTF. For the CDR3, the DNA is TGCGCCAGCAGCCCAGGGGCTAGTAGCTATGGCTACACCTTC.

This clone was observed a single time. J is TRBJ1-5 and V is TRBV28; D unresolved. The CDR3 runs to 13 residues. CDR1 and CDR2 (germline): MDHEN, SYDVKM. Trimming left V 8 bases short and J 6 bases short, with 14 bases between. The CDR3 DNA sequence: TGTGCCAGCCGGGAGGAGGGTCGTCAGCCCCAGCATTTT. Translation: CASREEGRQPQHF. Using reference TRBV28 and TRBJ1-5 for the parts outside the CDR3, the full variable domain is DVKVTQSSRYLVKRTGEKVFLECVQDMDHENMFWYRQDPGLGLRLIYFSYDVKMKEKGDIPEGYSVSREKKERFSLILESASTNQTSMYLCASREEGRQPQHFGDGTRLSIL.

This chain joins TRBV28 and TRBJ1-5; D gene unclear. CDR1 is MDHEN and CDR2 is SYDVKM in the germline V gene. Trimming pared 4 bases from V and 6 bases from J, leaving 7 bases between. This CDR3 spans 12 amino acids. CDR3 amino acids: CASSSPTQPQHF. The CDR3 DNA is TGTGCCAGCAGTTCTCCTACTCAGCCCCAGCATTTT.

This clone was seen a single time. The chain has TRBV11-1 and TRBJ2-1; D is perhaps TRBD2 (6 bases). Trimming cost V 1 base and J 6 bases, with 16 bases left between them. This CDR3 is 16 amino acids long. Germline-derived CDR1 and CDR2 are SGHAT and FQDESV (reference sequence). This CDR3 is CASSLGPGVGSNEQFF. CDR3 DNA sequence: TGTGCCAGCAGCTTAGGACCGGGGGTGGGTTCCAATGAGCAGTTCTTC.

In regard to this clone: This CDR3 is also generated by other DNA sequences in the sample. CDR3 in amino acids: CASSPPSGAGELFF. Written as DNA, the CDR3 is TGTGCCAGCTCACCACCTTCAGGGGCCGGGGAGCTGTTTTTT. The V gene is TRBV18, the J gene TRBJ2-2, with TRBD1 as a possible D gene (6 bases). The V and J ends lost 0 bases and 6 bases respectively, with 8 bases between them. The CDR3 contains 14 residues. Germline V gives CDR1 KGHSH, CDR2 LQKENI.

The V gene is TRBV10-1, the J gene TRBJ2-7; 8 nucleotides align to TRBD2. This CDR3 is built from 13 residues. From germline, CDR1 is WNHNN and CDR2 SYGVQD (reference sequence). V shed 7 bases and J 3 bases; nucleotides not matched to a gene: 5. The CDR3 loop reads CASNDSGIYEQYF. The DNA for the CDR3 is TGCGCCAGCAACGATAGCGGGATCTACGAGCAGTACTTC.

The V and J genes are TRBV7-8 and TRBJ1-1; TRBD1 matches 7 bases. Losses at the gene ends were 1 base for V and 0 bases for J; bases not matched to a gene: 2. The CDR3 has 15 residues. Germline CDR1 SGHVS, CDR2 FQNEAQ. The CDR3 loop reads CASSLGGQMNTEAFF. The CDR3 bases are TGTGCCAGCAGCTTAGGGGGACAGATGAACACTGAAGCTTTCTTT.

The chain recombines TRBV11-3 with TRBJ2-1; maybe TRBD1 (5 bases). V lost 1 base and J 9 bases, leaving 13 bases between the germline ends. The V gene's germline CDR1 is SGHNT and CDR2 YENEEA. This CDR3 contains 14 residues. CDR3 protein: CASSLAGRVGEQFF. CDR3 nucleotide sequence: TGTGCCAGCAGCTTAGCGGGCAGGGTCGGTGAGCAGTTCTTC.

The chain joins TRBV6-5 to TRBJ1-2; unclear D gene. The CDR3 length is 14 residues. Germline lookup yields CDR1 MNHEY and CDR2 SVGAGI. V shed 8 bases and J shed 8 bases, with 21 bases lying between them. The CDR3 loop is CASGRAAPSNGYTF. CDR3 sequence (DNA): TGTGCCAGCGGGAGGGCGGCCCCCTCGAACGGCTACACCTTC.

This clone was seen once. J is TRBJ2-7 and V is TRBV5-4, with D possibly TRBD2 on 5 matching bases. The CDR3 contains 14 residues. CDR1 SGHNT and CDR2 YYREEE come from the germline V gene (reference sequence). The germline V and J ends were trimmed by 0 bases and 4 bases, with 11 bases remaining between them. CDR3 in amino acids: CASSLEVRGYEQYF. The CDR3 DNA sequence: TGTGCCAGCAGCTTGGAGGTTCGGGGTTACGAGCAGTACTTC.

J is TRBJ1-2 and V is TRBV6-1; 7 bases line up with TRBD1. The CDR3 runs to 15 residues. Losses at the gene ends were 4 bases for V and 3 bases for J; bases not matched to a gene: 8. Germline CDR1 reads MNHNS; CDR2 reads SASEGT. This chain's CDR3 is CASSGSGTEHYGYTF. Here the CDR3 DNA reads TGTGCCAGCAGTGGCTCCGGGACAGAACACTATGGCTACACCTTC.